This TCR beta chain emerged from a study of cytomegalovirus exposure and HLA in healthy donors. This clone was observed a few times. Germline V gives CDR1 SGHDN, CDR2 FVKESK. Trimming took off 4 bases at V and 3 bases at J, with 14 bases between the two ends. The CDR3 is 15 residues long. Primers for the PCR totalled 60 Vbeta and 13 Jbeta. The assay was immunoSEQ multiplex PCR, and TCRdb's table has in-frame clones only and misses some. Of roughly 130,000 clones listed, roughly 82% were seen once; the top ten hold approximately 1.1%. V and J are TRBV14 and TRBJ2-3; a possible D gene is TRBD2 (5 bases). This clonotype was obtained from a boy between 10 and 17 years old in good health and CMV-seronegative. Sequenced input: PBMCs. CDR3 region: CASSPPGYGTDTQYF. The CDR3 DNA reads TGTGCCAGCAGCCCCCCGGGGTATGGGACAGATACGCAGTATTTT.